The 3 T cell receptor beta chains listed next were all sequenced from one sample in a study of blood T cell repertoires in COVID-19. The assay was immunoSEQ multiplex PCR, and TCRdb's table has in-frame clones only and misses some. Of 240,000 or so clones in the sample, roughly 88% were seen once. Sequenced material: peripheral blood. The source of these receptors is a woman aged 25 to 39 with acute or convalescent COVID-19.

The chain couples TRBV4-3 to TRBJ2-7; the match to TRBD2 covers 8 bases. CDR3 size: 13 residues. Germline values: CDR1 LGHNA, CDR2 YSLEER. V shed 5 bases, J shed 2 bases, and the junction held 2 bases outside the gene matches. The CDR3 coding sequence is TGCGCCAGCAGCGTAGCGGGAACCTACGAGCAGTACTTC. This gives the protein CASSVAGTYEQYF.

The rearrangement joins TRBV5-4 to TRBJ2-7; 10 bases align to TRBD2. The CDR3 length is 14 residues. From germline, CDR1 is SGHNT and CDR2 YYREEE (reference sequence). V trimming: 4 bases; J trimming: 2 bases; junction bases outside the gene matches: 3. CDR3 protein: CASSPGLAPYEQYF. The CDR3 bases are TGTGCCAGCAGCCCGGGACTAGCGCCCTACGAGCAGTACTTC. Together with reference TRBV5-4 and TRBJ2-7, the CDR3 gives the full variable domain: ETGVTQSPTHLIKTRGQQVTLRCSSQSGHNTVSWYQQALGQGPQFIFQYYREEENGRGNFPPRFSGLQFPNYSSELNVNALELDDSALYLCASSPGLAPYEQYFGPGTRLTVT.

The rearrangement joins TRBV7-2 to TRBJ2-1, with TRBD1 matching over 7 bases. V lost 1 base, J lost 6 bases, and 9 bases stayed unmatched. There are 16 residues in the CDR3. Germline V gene sequence: CDR1 SGHTA, CDR2 FQGNSA. The CDR3 spells CASSLGGTVSVNEQFF. The CDR3, as DNA: TGTGCCAGCAGCTTAGGGGGGACAGTATCCGTCAATGAGCAGTTCTTC. Combining the CDR3 with reference TRBV7-2 and TRBJ2-1 gives the whole variable domain GAGVSQSPSNKVTEKGKDVELRCDPISGHTALYWYRQSLGQGLEFLIYFQGNSAPDKSGLPSDRFSAERTGGSVSTLTIQRTQQEDSAVYLCASSLGGTVSVNEQFFGPGTRLTVL.